Listed here is a single T cell receptor beta chain. CDR3 size: 17 residues. The ends lost 2 bases at V and 2 bases at J; junction bases unmatched: 11. Germline V gives CDR1 SGHAT, CDR2 FQNNGV. Profiled with immunoSEQ multiplex PCR; TCRdb holds only in-frame clones, not every one. Counted here are 50,000 to 60,000 clones, over 85% occurring once; the ten biggest clones make up 2.5% to 3.5%. The record originates from a study of technical replicates of blood from several donors. The sequence came from a human donor in good health. Some clones in this sample may be carry-over from other donors' samples. The V and J genes are TRBV11-2 and TRBJ2-5, with 7 positions matching TRBD1. Sequenced sample: PBMCs. CDR3 coding DNA: TGTGCCAGCAGCTTAATCCGGTTGGGACAGCTACAAGAGACCCAGTACTTC. It encodes CASSLIRLGQLQETQYF. Filled out from reference TRBV11-2 and TRBJ2-5, the complete variable domain reads EAGVAQSPRYKIIEKRQSVAFWCNPISGHATLYWYQQILGQGPKLLIQFQNNGVVDDSQLPKDRFSAERLKGVDSTLKIQPAKLEDSAVYLCASSLIRLGQLQETQYFGPGTRLLVL.